The next 16 T cell receptor beta chains were all read from a single sample in a study of blood T cell repertoires in COVID-19. Data came from immunoSEQ multiplex PCR; TCRdb stores just in-frame clones and leaves some out. Of about 82,000 clones in the sample, around 81% were seen once. The sequenced material came from peripheral blood. The receptors stem from a man at least 80 years old with active or convalescent COVID-19.

This chain links TRBV5-1 with TRBJ2-3; 8 positions match TRBD1. The germline gives CDR1 SGHRS, CDR2 YFSETQ. The CDR3 has 16 amino acids. V was pared by 2 bases and J by 11 bases, with 16 bases of the junction left unmatched. The CDR3 sequence is CASSLGGQGPSRVQYF. CDR3 bases: TGCGCCAGCAGCTTAGGCGGACAGGGTCCCTCCCGGGTGCAGTATTTT.

The V call is TRBV18, the J call TRBJ1-4; D not certain. The germline gives CDR1 KGHSH, CDR2 LQKENI. V was pared by 3 bases and J by 7 bases, with 9 bases between. The CDR3 sequence is 13 residues long. In DNA form, the CDR3 reads TGTGCCAGCTCACCTAACTCGGGTGAAAAACTGTTTTTT. It codes for CASSPNSGEKLFF.

The table lists this clone with a few counts. The chain joins TRBV27 to TRBJ2-3; D is unresolved. The CDR3 contains 11 residues. Trimming shortened V by 8 bases and J by 4 bases, and 7 bases separated the two germline ends. Germline V gene data show CDR1 as MNHEY and CDR2 as SMNVEV (reference sequence). CDR3 DNA: TGTGCCAGCTCAAATTCAGATACGCAGTATTTT. It is translated as CASSNSDTQYF.

This chain connects TRBV5-1 to TRBJ2-5; the D is unclear. The CDR3 has 15 amino acids. The germline V gene has CDR1 SGHRS and CDR2 YFSETQ. The ends were cut back, 0 bases at V and 0 bases at J, with 9 bases in the middle. CDR3 in amino acids: CASSLGLANQETQYF. CDR3 nucleotides: TGCGCCAGCAGCTTGGGGTTGGCAAACCAAGAGACCCAGTACTTC.

The chain recombines TRBV5-1 with TRBJ1-3; possibly TRBD1 for D (6 bases). The CDR3 runs 15 residues. Trimming took 0 bases from V and 8 from J, leaving 15 bases between them. Germline V gives CDR1 SGHRS, CDR2 YFSETQ. DNA of the CDR3: TGCGCCAGCAGCTTGGTACAGGGAGATGGGGACACCATATATTTT. Protein: CASSLVQGDGDTIYF. Looking up the rest from reference TRBV5-1 and TRBJ1-3 gives the full variable domain: KAGVTQTPRYLIKTRGQQVTLSCSPISGHRSVSWYQQTPGQGLQFLFEYFSETQRNKGNFPGRFSGRQFSNSRSEMNVSTLELGDSALYLCASSLVQGDGDTIYFGEGSWLTVV.

The chain has TRBV11-2 and TRBJ1-6; D gene uncertain. The V end was cut by 5 bases, the J end by 0 bases, with 5 bases between. The CDR3 is made up of 14 amino acids. Germline CDR1 is SGHAT and CDR2 is FQNNGV. The DNA of the CDR3 is TGTGCCAGCAGCCCCAACTCCTATAATTCACCCCTCCACTTT. Amino acids: CASSPNSYNSPLHF.

This chain links TRBV7-2 with TRBJ2-3, with 8 bases fitting TRBD2. The J segment lost 0 bases and the V segment lost 2 bases, leaving 1 base of the junction unmatched. CDR3 length equals 15 residues. The germline V gene encodes CDR1 SGHTA and CDR2 FQGNSA. The CDR3 region has the DNA TGTGCCAGCAGCTTAAGCGGGAGAAGCACAGATACGCAGTATTTT. Its translation is CASSLSGRSTDTQYF.

The rearrangement links TRBV10-1 to TRBJ2-7; D is undetermined. CDR3 size: 16 residues. Germline CDR1 WNHNN, CDR2 SYGVQD (reference sequence). Deletions cut 4 bases from V and 4 bases from J, with 20 bases between. The CDR3 region has the DNA TGCGCCAGCAGTGGAGAGAAACCCTACCCCCCTTACGAGCAGTACGTC. Amino acid sequence: CASSGEKPYPPYEQYV.

This clone was observed once. V gene TRBV5-4 combines with J gene TRBJ2-2; 13 nucleotides align to TRBD2. Germline V CDR1 and CDR2: SGHNT, YYREEE (reference sequence). J gave up 4 bases and V 5 bases, and 5 bases lay outside the gene matches. This CDR3 has 16 amino acids. CDR3 DNA: TGTGCCAGCAGAGGGACTAGCGGGGACGTCACCGGGGAGCTGTTTTTT. This translates into CASRGTSGDVTGELFF.

In DNA, the CDR3 is TGCGCCAGCAGTGTGGGACAGGGGATATTCTACGAGCAGTACGTC. Protein sequence: CASSVGQGIFYEQYV. This sequence joins TRBV10-2 and TRBJ2-7; 10 nucleotides align to TRBD1. CDR1 and CDR2 (germline): WSHSY, SAAADI. The CDR3 covers 15 residues. V was pared by 4 bases and J by 3 bases, with 6 bases of the junction left unmatched.

The sample holds a few counts of this clone. The chain employs TRBV5-1 and TRBJ1-2; D is ambiguous. CDR1 is SGHRS, CDR2 YFSETQ, per germline. The length of the CDR3 is 19 residues. Trimming cost V 4 bases and J 8 bases, with 33 bases left between them. As DNA, the CDR3 is TGCGCCAGCAGCCCCTACCGGGGAAACTTGCTATTAAACCTTTTGGGCTACACCTTC. Residues: CASSPYRGNLLLNLLGYTF.

This clone was seen once. The gene calls are TRBV6-2 or TRBV6-3 and TRBJ2-7, with 8 bases matching TRBD2. Germline V lookup: CDR1 MNHEY, CDR2 SVGEGT. This CDR3 comprises 16 residues. V lost 5 bases, J lost 0 bases, and 9 bases stayed unmatched. DNA for the CDR3: TGTGCCAGCAGTACTCCAGCGGGGGCCCGCTCCTACGAGCAGTACGTC. Its translation: CASSTPAGARSYEQYV.

The chain links TRBV5-8 to TRBJ1-2; D might be TRBD1 (6 bases). This CDR3 has 12 amino acids. CDR1 is SGHTS, CDR2 YDEGEE, per germline. Trimming removed 3 bases from V and 7 bases from J, with 10 bases in between. The DNA of the CDR3 is TGTGCCAGCAGCTACAGGGTTTTTGGCTACACCTTC. Translating it yields CASSYRVFGYTF. The complete variable domain, with remaining parts taken from reference TRBV5-8 and TRBJ1-2, reads EAGVTQSPTHLIKTRGQQATLRCSPISGHTSVYWYQQALGLGLQFLLWYDEGEERNRGNFPPRFSGRQFPNYSSELNVNALELEDSALYLCASSYRVFGYTFGSGTRLTVV.

This clone occurred once. This chain joins TRBV19 and TRBJ1-2; D call uncertain. Germline CDR1 LNHDA, CDR2 SQIVND (reference sequence). The CDR3 is made up of 13 amino acids. The CDR3 protein is CATKKGAFYGYTF. The CDR3 DNA reads TGTGCGACTAAAAAGGGAGCCTTCTATGGCTACACCTTC.

This chain connects TRBV2 to TRBJ2-7, with D maybe TRBD2 (7 bases). Germline CDR1 is SNHLY and CDR2 is FYNNEI. Deletions cut 11 bases from V and 2 bases from J, with 13 bases between. CDR3 length equals 12 residues. CDR3 in DNA: TGTGCCCGCGGGGGCAGCCCCTACGAGCAGTACGTC. Amino acids: CARGGSPYEQYV.

The chain is built from TRBV5-1 and TRBJ1-1, with no clear D. V was cut by 2 bases and J by 1 base, with 9 bases left in between. Germline V CDR1 and CDR2: SGHRS, YFSETQ. The CDR3 consists of 14 residues. The CDR3 bases are TGCGCCAGCAGCTTCACCCGGGAGAACACTGAAGCTTTCTTT. Its translation is CASSFTRENTEAFF.